A selection of T cell receptor beta chains follows, all from one sample in a study of blood T cell repertoires in COVID-19. The protocol was immunoSEQ multiplex PCR, while the TCRdb copy is restricted to in-frame clones and leaves out a portion. The table includes approximately 61,000 clones, approximately 79% detected once. The sequenced sample was peripheral blood. The receptor set was obtained from a woman aged 70 to 79 with acute or convalescent COVID-19. Each CDR3 is given with its conserved first and last residue. The order of the fields is V gene, J gene, D gene, clone size, CDR3 DNA, CDR3 protein. The D gene is left open where the match is weak. Size values are once, few and many counts, or a class for expanded clones, and some rows have none.

v_call: TRBV2
j_call: TRBJ1-2
d_call: TRBD1
clone_size: NA
cdr3_nt: TGTGCCAGCAGCTCAACAGGGGGCGGTAGCTATGGCTACACCTTC
cdr3_aa: CASSSTGGGSYGYTF

v_call: TRBV15
j_call: TRBJ1-3
d_call: TRBD1
clone_size: NA
cdr3_nt: TGTGCCACCAGCAGAATAGAGGACAGGGCTGGAAACACCATATATTTT
cdr3_aa: CATSRIEDRAGNTIYF

v_call: TRBV3-1/TRBV3-2
j_call: TRBJ2-1
d_call: TRBD1
clone_size: NA
cdr3_nt: TGTGCCAGCAGACACCGACAGGGACATAGGAATGAGCAGTTCTTC
cdr3_aa: CASRHRQGHRNEQFF

v_call: TRBV19
j_call: TRBJ1-5
d_call: NA
clone_size: NA
cdr3_nt: TGTGCCAGTAGTATAGGCGGGGGAGGTAGCAATCAGCCCCAGCATTTT
cdr3_aa: CASSIGGGGSNQPQHF

v_call: TRBV5-5
j_call: TRBJ2-3
d_call: TRBD2
clone_size: NA
cdr3_nt: TGTGCCAGCAGCTTGGCACTAGCGGGGGGCACAGATACGCAGTATTTT
cdr3_aa: CASSLALAGGTDTQYF

v_call: TRBV28
j_call: TRBJ2-2
d_call: TRBD1
clone_size: NA
cdr3_nt: TGTGCCAGCACCCTGAAGTGGGACAGAAGTACCGGGGAGCTGTTTTTT
cdr3_aa: CASTLKWDRSTGELFF

v_call: TRBV19
j_call: TRBJ2-1
d_call: TRBD2
clone_size: few
cdr3_nt: TGTGCCAGTAGTATGGCGGGGGAGAGAGGTTATGAGCAGTTCTTC
cdr3_aa: CASSMAGERGYEQFF

v_call: TRBV5-1
j_call: TRBJ2-5
d_call: TRBD2
clone_size: NA
cdr3_nt: TGCGCCAGCAGCTTGGTCGGGGAGGGATTGGAGACCCAGTACTTC
cdr3_aa: CASSLVGEGLETQYF

v_call: TRBV6-5
j_call: TRBJ2-3
d_call: TRBD2
clone_size: NA
cdr3_nt: TGTGCCAGCAGTTCTCCCGGGACTAGCGGCACAGATACGCAGTATTTT
cdr3_aa: CASSSPGTSGTDTQYF

v_call: TRBV7-8
j_call: TRBJ1-6
d_call: TRBD1
clone_size: NA
cdr3_nt: TGTGCCAGCAGCATTACAGGGGATACATCACCCCTCCACTTT
cdr3_aa: CASSITGDTSPLHF

v_call: TRBV18
j_call: TRBJ1-2
d_call: TRBD1
clone_size: once
cdr3_nt: TGTGCCAGCTCACCACCGGGACAGAAAGCTAACTATGGCTACACCTTC
cdr3_aa: CASSPPGQKANYGYTF

v_call: TRBV6-2/TRBV6-3
j_call: TRBJ2-2
d_call: TRBD2
clone_size: NA
cdr3_nt: TGTGCCAGCAGTGACACTAGCGGGGGGGCTTCCGGGGAGCTGTTTTTT
cdr3_aa: CASSDTSGGASGELFF

v_call: TRBV5-1
j_call: TRBJ2-3
d_call: TRBD2
clone_size: NA
cdr3_nt: TGCGCCAGCAGCTTAGGACTAGCGGGGGGGCCTAACACAGATACGCAGTATTTT
cdr3_aa: CASSLGLAGGPNTDTQYF

v_call: TRBV4-1
j_call: TRBJ2-5
d_call: NA
clone_size: NA
cdr3_nt: TGCGCCAGCAGCCAAGGGGATGTAAGGGGCCTTCCTAGACAAGAGACCCAGCACTTC
cdr3_aa: CASSQGDVRGLPRQETQHF

v_call: TRBV2
j_call: TRBJ1-1
d_call: TRBD1
clone_size: NA
cdr3_nt: TGTGCCAGCAGGGGACAGTCCTTGAACACTGAAGCTTTCTTT
cdr3_aa: CASRGQSLNTEAFF

v_call: TRBV2
j_call: TRBJ2-1
d_call: TRBD2
clone_size: NA
cdr3_nt: TGTGCCAGCAGTGCTGGAGCGGGGGTCCCCCCCTACAATGAGCAGTTCTTC
cdr3_aa: CASSAGAGVPPYNEQFF

v_call: TRBV3-1/TRBV3-2
j_call: TRBJ2-1
d_call: TRBD2
clone_size: NA
cdr3_nt: TGTGCCAGCAGACTACTCGGGACTAGCGGATACAATGAGCAGTTCTTC
cdr3_aa: CASRLLGTSGYNEQFF

v_call: TRBV5-1
j_call: TRBJ2-5
d_call: TRBD2
clone_size: NA
cdr3_nt: TGCGCCAGCAGCCTCAGGACTCGCGGGGGGGCCGGGGAGACCCAGTACTTC
cdr3_aa: CASSLRTRGGAGETQYF

v_call: TRBV6-1
j_call: TRBJ1-4
d_call: TRBD1
clone_size: few
cdr3_nt: TGTGCCAGCAGTGAAGGATTTGCAGGGGGCGATGAAAAACTGTTTTTT
cdr3_aa: CASSEGFAGGDEKLFF

v_call: TRBV5-1
j_call: TRBJ2-6
d_call: NA
clone_size: NA
cdr3_nt: TGCGCCAGCAGCTTGGGCCCGTATGGGCGCTCTGGGGCCAACGTCCTGACTTTC
cdr3_aa: CASSLGPYGRSGANVLTF

v_call: TRBV11-2
j_call: TRBJ2-5
d_call: NA
clone_size: once
cdr3_nt: TGTGCCAGCAGCTTATCATTAGAGACCCAGTACTTC
cdr3_aa: CASSLSLETQYF

v_call: TRBV7-2
j_call: TRBJ1-2
d_call: TRBD1
clone_size: NA
cdr3_nt: TGTGCCAGCAGCTCGGGACAGGGGGACTATGGCTACACCTTC
cdr3_aa: CASSSGQGDYGYTF

v_call: TRBV19
j_call: TRBJ2-7
d_call: TRBD2
clone_size: NA
cdr3_nt: TGTGCCAGTAGTAACTTGGCGGGGGGGCGCCTCTACGAGCAGTACTTC
cdr3_aa: CASSNLAGGRLYEQYF

v_call: TRBV4-2
j_call: TRBJ2-7
d_call: NA
clone_size: once
cdr3_nt: TGTGCCAGCCCCGTCAAACAGAGCTCCTACGAGCAGTACTTC
cdr3_aa: CASPVKQSSYEQYF

v_call: TRBV4-2
j_call: TRBJ2-3
d_call: TRBD2
clone_size: NA
cdr3_nt: TGTGCCAGCAGCGATCGGGGGGGGAGCACAGATACGCAGTATTTT
cdr3_aa: CASSDRGGSTDTQYF

v_call: TRBV20-1
j_call: TRBJ1-2
d_call: NA
clone_size: NA
cdr3_nt: TGCAGTGCTAGTGTTGGGACTAGCGGGATCCTCGATCATGGCTACACCTTC
cdr3_aa: CSASVGTSGILDHGYTF

v_call: TRBV24-1
j_call: TRBJ2-1
d_call: TRBD1
clone_size: NA
cdr3_nt: TGTGCCACCAGTGAACCGGACAGGGACAATGAGCAGTTCTTC
cdr3_aa: CATSEPDRDNEQFF

v_call: TRBV7-9
j_call: TRBJ1-1
d_call: TRBD1
clone_size: NA
cdr3_nt: TGTGCCAGCAGCTTAGACTGGGGCCGAGACAGGGGAGAGAACACTGAAGCTTTCTTT
cdr3_aa: CASSLDWGRDRGENTEAFF

v_call: TRBV29-1
j_call: TRBJ2-7
d_call: NA
clone_size: NA
cdr3_nt: TGCAGCGTTGACGCGGGTTACGAGCAGTACTTC
cdr3_aa: CSVDAGYEQYF

v_call: TRBV30
j_call: TRBJ2-3
d_call: NA
clone_size: NA
cdr3_nt: TGTGCCTGGAGTGGGGGCAGTAGTAAGCCCACAGATACGCAGTATTTT
cdr3_aa: CAWSGGSSKPTDTQYF

v_call: TRBV7-3
j_call: TRBJ2-5
d_call: NA
clone_size: few
cdr3_nt: TGTGCCAGCAGCTTTGGTTCGGGAGAGACCCAGTACTTC
cdr3_aa: CASSFGSGETQYF

v_call: TRBV6-2/TRBV6-3
j_call: TRBJ2-7
d_call: NA
clone_size: NA
cdr3_nt: TGTGCCAGCAGTTACGCGTGGGCCGAGCAGTACTTC
cdr3_aa: CASSYAWAEQYF

v_call: TRBV5-1
j_call: TRBJ2-7
d_call: TRBD2
clone_size: NA
cdr3_nt: TGCGCCAGCAGCTTGGTTTCGAGCGGGGGGAAATATACCTACGAGCAGTACTTC
cdr3_aa: CASSLVSSGGKYTYEQYF

v_call: TRBV5-4
j_call: TRBJ2-5
d_call: TRBD2
clone_size: NA
cdr3_nt: TGTGCCAGCAGCTTGGGTAGCGGGGGGGCGTACCAAGAGACCCAGTACTTC
cdr3_aa: CASSLGSGGAYQETQYF

v_call: TRBV7-3
j_call: TRBJ1-5
d_call: TRBD1
clone_size: NA
cdr3_nt: TGTGCCAGCAGCTTAAAGGTCAGGGACAGGGGTAATCAGCCCCAGCATTTT
cdr3_aa: CASSLKVRDRGNQPQHF

v_call: TRBV6-2/TRBV6-3
j_call: TRBJ2-7
d_call: TRBD2
clone_size: few
cdr3_nt: TGTGCCAGCAGTCCCCGGACTAGCTCCTACGAGCAGTACTTC
cdr3_aa: CASSPRTSSYEQYF

v_call: TRBV18
j_call: TRBJ1-6
d_call: NA
clone_size: once
cdr3_nt: TGTGCCAGCTCACCAGAAAGTAACGGGGGTTCACCCCTCCACTTT
cdr3_aa: CASSPESNGGSPLHF

v_call: TRBV19
j_call: TRBJ2-7
d_call: NA
clone_size: NA
cdr3_nt: TGTGCCAGTAGTATTGTGGGGGCTTACGAGCAGTACTTC
cdr3_aa: CASSIVGAYEQYF

v_call: TRBV6-5
j_call: TRBJ1-5
d_call: TRBD1
clone_size: NA
cdr3_nt: TGTGCCAGCACAGGGACAGCCTTCGATCAGCCCCAGCATTTT
cdr3_aa: CASTGTAFDQPQHF

v_call: TRBV7-8
j_call: TRBJ2-1
d_call: TRBD2
clone_size: NA
cdr3_nt: TGTGCCAGCAGCTTAGTGCTAGCGGGGGACGAGCAGTTCTTC
cdr3_aa: CASSLVLAGDEQFF

v_call: TRBV2
j_call: TRBJ1-5
d_call: TRBD1
clone_size: few
cdr3_nt: TGTGCCAGCAGTGAAGCCGGGACAGGGCACAATCAGCCCCAGCATTTT
cdr3_aa: CASSEAGTGHNQPQHF

v_call: TRBV5-6
j_call: TRBJ1-5
d_call: NA
clone_size: NA
cdr3_nt: TGTGCCAGCAGCCGGGGGAAAATGGCCCAGCATTTT
cdr3_aa: CASSRGKMAQHF